These 17 T cell receptor beta chains were all obtained from the same sample, sequenced in a study of T-cell memory formation after mild COVID-19 (dated by TCRdb to the early 2020s). Library generation was performed with 5' RACE. TCRdb lists the instrument as Illumina NovaSeq 6000. Through fastp at Q25 and MiXCR, TCRdb rebuilt clones from the public reads, retaining in-frame beta chains. Rows with one shared CDR3 protein collapse into an entry with the most common genes and DNA. The sample table holds around 99,000 distinct CDR3 sequences, of which roughly 14% were seen once. The ten largest clonotypes hold approximately 43% of the sample. Sample: PBMCs or a T cell subset sorted from them (not recorded which). These receptors were obtained from a man between 18 and 29 years old who had mild COVID-19 (a few samples of this study predate the infection). The sample titles of this study are shuffled in the database, so cell type and time point are left out; the donor was told from shared clones.

The table lists this clonotype with a few counts. The chain is built from TRBV6-1 and TRBJ2-7; no firm D call. Trimming left V 4 bases short and J 5 bases short, with 15 bases between. The germline CDR1 and CDR2 sequences are MNHNS and SASEGT. The CDR3 runs to 14 residues. CDR3 protein: CASSGPTLNDEQYV. In DNA form, the CDR3 reads TGTGCCAGCAGTGGACCGACCCTCAACGACGAGCAGTACGTC.

The chain combines TRBV11-2 with TRBJ2-5; D gene unclear. Germline V gene data show CDR1 as SGHAT and CDR2 as FQNNGV. V shed 5 bases and J shed 4 bases, with 2 bases lying between them. This CDR3 is built from 10 residues. The CDR3 DNA reads TGTGCCAGCAGCCGAGAGACCCAGTACTTC. Translated, it gives CASSRETQYF.

This CDR3 is CASSLQGAGGYEQYV. DNA of the CDR3: TGTGCCAGCAGCCTGCAGGGAGCGGGGGGCTACGAGCAGTACGTC. J is TRBJ2-7 and V is TRBV27, with TRBD2 matching over 9 bases. CDR1 MNHEY and CDR2 SMNVEV come from the germline V gene (reference sequence). Unmatched junction bases numbered 9, after V lost 6 bases and J lost 3 bases. The CDR3 runs to 15 residues.

The chain couples TRBV15 to TRBJ2-7; TRBD1 agrees at 7 bases. J was trimmed by 2 bases and V by 1 base; bases with no gene match: 5. This CDR3 has 15 amino acids. Germline CDR1 LNHNV, CDR2 YYDKDF (reference sequence). The CDR3 region has the DNA TGTGCCACCAGCAGAGGAGGGGGCGTAACCTACGAGCAGTACTTC. Residues: CATSRGGGVTYEQYF.

This clonotype was seen a few times. The J gene is TRBJ2-1, the V gene TRBV6-6; the D is unclear. Per the germline V gene, CDR1 is MNHNY and CDR2 is SVGAGI (reference sequence). The CDR3 runs 16 residues. V lost 2 bases, J lost 2 bases, and 13 bases lay in between. The CDR3 loop reads CASSYGNRTPYNEQFF. CDR3 coding DNA: TGTGCCAGCAGTTACGGAAATCGCACCCCCTACAATGAGCAGTTCTTC.

This clonotype was seen a few times. V usage is TRBV9 and J usage is TRBJ1-2; tentative D call: TRBD1 (5 bases). The CDR3 contains 14 residues. The germline V gene has CDR1 SGDLS and CDR2 YYNGEE. V dropped 3 bases and J dropped 8 bases, with 17 bases sitting between them. CDR3 bases: TGTGCCAGCAGCGGGACCGGGGCTCTATCCGGCTACACCTTC. Its protein is CASSGTGALSGYTF. The full variable domain, with the rest looked up from reference TRBV9 and TRBJ1-2, is DSGVTQTPKHLITATGQRVTLRCSPRSGDLSVYWYQQSLDQGLQFLIQYYNGEERAKGNILERFSAQQFPDLHSELNLSSLELGDSALYFCASSGTGALSGYTFGSGTRLTVV.

The chain links TRBV12-3 or TRBV12-4 to TRBJ2-5; D could derive from TRBD1 or TRBD2 (5 bases each). The length of the CDR3 is 15 residues. Trimming took off 3 bases at V and 5 bases at J, with 16 bases between the two ends. The CDR3 loop reads CASSLRGFGLETQYF. Here the CDR3 DNA reads TGTGCCAGCAGTTTGAGGGGATTTGGGTTGGAGACCCAGTACTTC.

This chain uses TRBV10-3 with TRBJ2-7; D perhaps matches TRBD2 (5 bases). Trimming took 8 bases from V and 0 from J, leaving 14 bases between them. Germline V gene lookup returns CDR1 ENHRY and CDR2 SYGVKD. The CDR3 has 14 amino acids. CDR3 sequence: CAIWTRGFSYEQYV. CDR3 nucleotide sequence: TGTGCCATCTGGACTCGCGGATTCTCCTACGAGCAGTACGTC.

This clonotype was counted between two and nine times. V is TRBV3-1 and J is TRBJ2-5; a weak D match, TRBD1 (6 bases). Trimming removed 4 bases from V and 5 bases from J, with 14 bases in between. This CDR3 has 14 amino acids. Germline CDR1 LGHDT, CDR2 YNNKEL (reference sequence). The CDR3 sequence is CASSPAGAYETQYF. The CDR3 bases are TGTGCCAGCAGCCCCGCAGGGGCGTACGAGACCCAGTACTTC.

This clonotype was observed at least ten times. The chain is built from TRBV4-1 and TRBJ2-1, with D perhaps matching TRBD2 (6 bases). Looked up from germline, CDR1 is MGHRA and CDR2 is YSYEKL. CDR3 length equals 16 residues. V was clipped by 5 bases and J by 1 base, with 15 bases between them. CDR3 region: CASSSRGVLSYNEQFF. DNA of the CDR3: TGCGCCAGCAGCTCACGCGGGGTCCTTTCCTACAATGAGCAGTTCTTC.

The rearrangement joins TRBV6-5 to TRBJ2-1, with 13 bases matching TRBD2. CDR3 length: 16 amino acids. V lost 6 bases to trimming and J lost 6 bases; unmatched junction nucleotides: 8. Per germline, CDR1 MNHEY and CDR2 SVGAGI. The CDR3 bases are TGTGCCAGCAGATGGACTAGCGGGGGATTGTTCAATGAGCAGTTCTTC. Amino acids: CASRWTSGGLFNEQFF.

V usage is TRBV11-2 and J usage is TRBJ2-1, with 14 bases identical to TRBD2. The germline V gene has CDR1 SGHAT and CDR2 FQNNGV. The ends lost 5 bases at V and 8 bases at J; junction bases unmatched: 8. The CDR3 has 16 residues. CDR3 amino acids: CASSLGTSGGNYEQFF. In nucleotides, the CDR3 is TGTGCCAGCAGCCTCGGGACTAGCGGGGGCAATTATGAGCAGTTCTTC.

This chain links TRBV5-6 with TRBJ2-7; 9 positions match TRBD1. The CDR3 runs 15 residues. Germline V CDR1 and CDR2: SGHDT, YYEEEE. J was trimmed by 6 bases and V by 4 bases; bases with no gene match: 11. CDR3 region: CASSEGTGIPSEQYV. DNA of the CDR3: TGTGCCAGCAGCGAAGGGACAGGGATTCCCTCCGAGCAGTACGTC.

This clonotype was counted a few times. The rearrangement uses TRBV4-1 and TRBJ2-6, with 9 bases identical to TRBD1. CDR3 length equals 18 residues. V trimming: 3 bases; J trimming: 0 bases; junction bases outside the gene matches: 6. CDR1 and CDR2 from the germline V gene are MGHRA and YSYEKL. The CDR3 here is CASSHGQGSSSGANVLTF. The CDR3 DNA reads TGCGCCAGCAGCCACGGACAGGGGTCTAGCTCTGGGGCCAACGTCCTGACTTTC.

This clonotype was recorded a few times. V usage is TRBV5-1 and J usage is TRBJ2-7; 9 bases match TRBD1. With V trimmed by 0 bases and J by 7 bases, 2 bases remained unmatched. Germline assignment: CDR1 SGHRS and CDR2 YFSETQ. The CDR3 has 13 residues. For the CDR3, the DNA is TGCGCCAGCAGCTTGGCCGGGACAGGGGAGCAGTACGTC. The encoded protein is CASSLAGTGEQYV.

This chain connects TRBV7-6 to TRBJ1-1; no clear D. The V gene's germline CDR1 is SGHVS and CDR2 FNYEAQ. V dropped 2 bases and J dropped 2 bases, with 6 bases sitting between them. The CDR3 totals 13 residues. In DNA form, the CDR3 reads TGTGCCAGCAGCTTAACACTCAACACTGAAGCTTTCTTT. Its translation: CASSLTLNTEAFF.

This clonotype has more than one count but fewer than ten. This chain uses TRBV6-2 or TRBV6-3 with TRBJ2-2; TRBD2 agrees at 7 bases. The CDR3 runs to 16 residues. Per germline, CDR1 MNHEY and CDR2 SVGEGT. With V trimmed by 6 bases and J by 4 bases, 11 bases remained unmatched. This CDR3 reads CASSSSGDLSTGELFF. In DNA, the CDR3 is TGTGCCAGCAGCTCGAGCGGGGATCTTAGCACCGGGGAGCTGTTTTTT.